The 2 T cell receptor beta chains listed next were all sequenced from one sample in a study of beta chain features in type 1 diabetes. General observations from the study: Within each of all four CD4+ subsets, Type 1 diabetes patients had TCRB CDR3s that were moderately but significantly shorter.

Antigen specificity for these receptors is unknown. Expressed TCRB transcripts were sequenced after all isolated RNA was converted to cDNA. Repertoires were generated with immunoSEQ multiplex PCR, while TCRdb's copy carries only in-frame clones and drops some. The sample consists of about 700,000 clones, around 15% of them appearing once. Sequencing was performed on naive CD4+ T cells from blood. Every receptor here comes from a man between 18 and 29 years old with type 1 diabetes.

This clone has a handful of counts. This rearrangement joins TRBV25-1 to TRBJ1-1, with a possible D match to TRBD1 (5 bases). CDR1 is MGHDK, CDR2 SYGVNS, per germline. This CDR3 has 16 residues. V lost 3 bases and J lost 1, with 15 bases in between. CDR3 protein: CASSELDSLANTEAFF. CDR3 bases: TGTGCCAGCAGTGAGCTAGACAGTCTAGCGAACACTGAAGCTTTCTTT.

The gene calls are TRBV6-6 and TRBJ1-1, with a possible D match to TRBD1 (5 bases). This CDR3 region has 13 residues. The V gene's germline CDR1 is MNHNY and CDR2 SVGAGI (reference sequence). Trimming cost V 8 bases and J 0 bases, with 10 bases left between them. CDR3 DNA sequence: TGTGCCAGCCAGGGTTACATGAACACTGAAGCTTTCTTT. Protein product: CASQGYMNTEAFF.